This passage covers 10 T cell receptor beta chains from one sample sequenced in a study of blood T cell repertoires in COVID-19. Generated by immunoSEQ multiplex PCR, the TCRdb table keeps only in-frame clones and is missing some. This table has fewer than 85,000 clones, less than 85% appearing once. The sequenced sample was peripheral blood. The source of these receptors is a human donor with acute or convalescent COVID-19. The donor label of this sample is uncertain.

A few counts support this clone. This sample also contains other DNA sequences that code for the same CDR3. This chain connects TRBV11-3 to TRBJ2-2; 7 nucleotides agree with TRBD1. V lost 5 bases, J lost 3 bases, and 3 bases stayed unmatched. CDR3 length: 14 residues. Looked up from germline, CDR1 is SGHNT and CDR2 is YENEEA. The CDR3 nucleotides read TGTGCCAGCAGCCCAGGGGGTGACACCGGGGAGCTGTTTTTT. Protein product: CASSPGGDTGELFF.

This clone was detected only once. The chain links TRBV5-1 to TRBJ1-2; 8 bases are shared with TRBD1. The V gene end was trimmed by 4 bases and the J gene end by 1 base; junction bases not matched to a gene: 3. CDR3 size: 14 residues. Germline loops: CDR1 SGHRS, CDR2 YFSETQ. Here the CDR3 reads CASSADRGNYGYTF. CDR3 sequence (DNA): TGCGCCAGCAGCGCCGACAGGGGTAACTATGGCTACACCTTC.

The chain links TRBV28 to TRBJ2-1; D not certain. V was cut by 6 bases and J by 3 bases, with 6 bases left in between. The CDR3 runs 12 residues. Looked up from germline, CDR1 is MDHEN and CDR2 is SYDVKM. The CDR3 is CASRQFYNEQFF. In DNA form, the CDR3 reads TGTGCCAGCAGACAGTTCTACAATGAGCAGTTCTTC.

This clone was detected only a few times. V usage is TRBV16 and J usage is TRBJ1-1; D is undetermined. Looked up from germline, CDR1 is KGHSY and CDR2 is FQNENV. This CDR3 is built from 15 residues. Trimming left V 0 bases short and J 4 bases short, with 12 bases between. The CDR3 loop is CASSQSTDAGTEAFF. The DNA for the CDR3 is TGTGCCAGCAGCCAATCCACAGACGCGGGCACTGAAGCTTTCTTT.

The V call is TRBV7-8, the J call TRBJ2-3; TRBD2 aligns across 10 bases. The CDR3 contains 17 residues. V trimming: 1 base; J trimming: 1 base; junction bases outside the gene matches: 5. Germline CDR1 reads SGHVS; CDR2 reads FQNEAQ. CDR3 residues: CASSLGRGTSGTDTQYF. For the CDR3, the DNA is TGTGCCAGCAGCTTAGGGCGCGGGACTAGCGGCACAGATACGCAGTATTTT.

The rearrangement links TRBV12-3 or TRBV12-4 to TRBJ2-3, with D tentatively TRBD1 (6 bases). CDR3 length: 12 residues. V shed 6 bases and J shed 4 bases, with 8 bases lying between them. CDR3 nucleotides: TGTGCCAGCAGCCCAGGGGCAGATACGCAGTATTTT. This encodes CASSPGADTQYF.

This clone has a single count. The chain carries TRBV7-2 and TRBJ2-7, with a tentative D call TRBD1 (6 bases). Germline V gives CDR1 SGHTA, CDR2 FQGNSA. V dropped 3 bases and J dropped 3 bases, with 15 bases sitting between them. The CDR3 is 15 amino acids. CDR3 sequence (DNA): TGTGCCAGCAGCTTGGGGGCAGGGAAATTCTACGAGCAGTACTTC. Residues: CASSLGAGKFYEQYF. Combining the CDR3 with reference TRBV7-2 and TRBJ2-7 gives the whole variable domain GAGVSQSPSNKVTEKGKDVELRCDPISGHTALYWYRQSLGQGLEFLIYFQGNSAPDKSGLPSDRFSAERTGGSVSTLTIQRTQQEDSAVYLCASSLGAGKFYEQYFGPGTRLTVT.

The chain links TRBV7-3 to TRBJ2-7, with TRBD1 identical over 9 bases. Germline V gene lookup returns CDR1 SGHTA and CDR2 FQGTGA. CDR3 length equals 13 residues. J lost 7 bases, V lost 5 bases, and 6 bases had no gene match. CDR3 nucleotide sequence: TGTGCCAGCAGCCGGGACAGGGTAGGAGAGCAGTACTTC. It codes for CASSRDRVGEQYF.

This clone was recorded once. The chain has TRBV9 and TRBJ2-1, with D maybe TRBD2 (6 bases). The germline V and J ends were trimmed by 0 bases and 4 bases, with 8 bases remaining between them. The CDR3 is 14 amino acids. Per germline, CDR1 SGDLS and CDR2 YYNGEE. The CDR3 sequence: CASSVVAEYNEQFF. CDR3 bases: TGTGCCAGCAGCGTAGTAGCGGAGTACAATGAGCAGTTCTTC.

The chain recombines TRBV12-5 with TRBJ2-5; 9 bases map to TRBD2. The CDR3 runs 13 residues. Germline trimming cut 5 bases from V and 5 bases from J; bases unmatched to any gene: 3. Germline CDR1 reads LGHNT; CDR2 reads FRNRAP. The CDR3 region is CASGAGLAETQYF. The CDR3 bases are TGTGCTAGTGGTGCGGGACTAGCCGAGACCCAGTACTTC.